These 8 T cell receptor beta chains share one sample of origin, sequenced in a study of blood T cell repertoires in COVID-19. Produced via immunoSEQ multiplex PCR; TCRdb's table is partial and in-frame only. This sample has roughly 230,000 clones, with 85% found just once. The sequenced sample was PBMCs or T cells enriched from blood (not recorded which). The source of these receptors is a woman aged 45-65 years who had been exposed to COVID-19.

This clone was seen a single time. CDR3 bases: TGCGCCAGCAGTCAAATTACGGGAGGATATGGCTACACCTTC. Protein: CASSQITGGYGYTF. V gene TRBV23-1 combines with J gene TRBJ1-2, with D unresolved. TRBV23-1 is classed as an ORF, of uncertain function. V lost 2 bases, J lost 5 bases, and 12 bases lay in between. This CDR3 region has 14 residues.

This chain links TRBV2 with TRBJ2-7; tentatively, D is TRBD1 (7 bases). V was trimmed by 4 bases and J by 2 bases, leaving 18 bases between them. Germline V gene data show CDR1 as SNHLY and CDR2 as FYNNEI. The CDR3 is made up of 16 amino acids. The CDR3 DNA follows: TGTGCCAGCAGTGTACTAAGGCGGGACAGCACCTACGAGCAGTACTTC. This gives the protein CASSVLRRDSTYEQYF.

The V call is TRBV27, the J call TRBJ2-1; the match to TRBD2 covers 9 bases. There are 18 residues in the CDR3. Germline V gives CDR1 MNHEY, CDR2 SMNVEV (reference sequence). V trimming: 0 bases; J trimming: 0 bases; junction bases outside the gene matches: 6. CDR3 DNA: TGTGCCAGCAGTTTATCAAAGCGGGGGGCCTCCTCCTACAATGAGCAGTTCTTC. Encoded protein: CASSLSKRGASSYNEQFF.

This chain joins TRBV19 and TRBJ1-2; D may be TRBD1 (6 bases). V was clipped by 3 bases and J by 0 bases, with 17 bases between them. CDR3 length: 17 residues. Germline CDR1 reads LNHDA; CDR2 reads SQIVND (reference sequence). CDR3 residues: CASSIRPWTATNYGYTF. CDR3 bases: TGTGCCAGTAGTATCCGCCCTTGGACAGCCACTAACTATGGCTACACCTTC.

The chain recombines TRBV27 with TRBJ1-1; 8 bases map to TRBD1. Germline CDR1 and CDR2: MNHEY and SMNVEV (reference sequence). The CDR3 has 15 residues. Trimming removed 6 bases from V and 5 bases from J; junction bases left unmatched: 11. The CDR3 spells CASSRTGGGNTEAFF. Here the CDR3 DNA reads TGTGCCAGCAGCCGAACAGGGGGGGGAAATACTGAAGCTTTCTTT.

The chain combines TRBV20-1 with TRBJ2-7, with 7 bases that match TRBD2. Germline CDR1 DFQATT, CDR2 SNEGSKA (reference sequence). V lost 3 bases and J lost 0; bases outside the gene matches: 11. The CDR3 sequence is 16 residues long. The DNA for the CDR3 is TGCAGTGCTAGTCCCCCTAGCGGATTGCGCTCCTACGAGCAGTACTTC. It yields the protein CSASPPSGLRSYEQYF.

The chain uses TRBV20-1 and TRBJ2-2; no clear D gene. The germline CDR1 and CDR2 sequences are DFQATT and SNEGSKA (reference sequence). The CDR3 consists of 15 residues. V was pared by 3 bases and J by 2 bases, with 13 bases between. The CDR3 DNA sequence: TGCAGTGCTAGTTCCGCCCTACTAAACACCGGGGAGCTGTTTTTT. Translating gives CSASSALLNTGELFF.

The J gene is TRBJ1-5, the V gene TRBV2; D gene uncertain. The length of the CDR3 is 16 residues. CDR1 is SNHLY and CDR2 is FYNNEI in the germline V gene. V was pared by 6 bases and J by 0 bases, with 15 bases between. In DNA, the CDR3 is TGTGCCAGCAGCCCTGGGAGCAGCCATAGCAATCAGCCCCAGCATTTT. Translating it yields CASSPGSSHSNQPQHF.